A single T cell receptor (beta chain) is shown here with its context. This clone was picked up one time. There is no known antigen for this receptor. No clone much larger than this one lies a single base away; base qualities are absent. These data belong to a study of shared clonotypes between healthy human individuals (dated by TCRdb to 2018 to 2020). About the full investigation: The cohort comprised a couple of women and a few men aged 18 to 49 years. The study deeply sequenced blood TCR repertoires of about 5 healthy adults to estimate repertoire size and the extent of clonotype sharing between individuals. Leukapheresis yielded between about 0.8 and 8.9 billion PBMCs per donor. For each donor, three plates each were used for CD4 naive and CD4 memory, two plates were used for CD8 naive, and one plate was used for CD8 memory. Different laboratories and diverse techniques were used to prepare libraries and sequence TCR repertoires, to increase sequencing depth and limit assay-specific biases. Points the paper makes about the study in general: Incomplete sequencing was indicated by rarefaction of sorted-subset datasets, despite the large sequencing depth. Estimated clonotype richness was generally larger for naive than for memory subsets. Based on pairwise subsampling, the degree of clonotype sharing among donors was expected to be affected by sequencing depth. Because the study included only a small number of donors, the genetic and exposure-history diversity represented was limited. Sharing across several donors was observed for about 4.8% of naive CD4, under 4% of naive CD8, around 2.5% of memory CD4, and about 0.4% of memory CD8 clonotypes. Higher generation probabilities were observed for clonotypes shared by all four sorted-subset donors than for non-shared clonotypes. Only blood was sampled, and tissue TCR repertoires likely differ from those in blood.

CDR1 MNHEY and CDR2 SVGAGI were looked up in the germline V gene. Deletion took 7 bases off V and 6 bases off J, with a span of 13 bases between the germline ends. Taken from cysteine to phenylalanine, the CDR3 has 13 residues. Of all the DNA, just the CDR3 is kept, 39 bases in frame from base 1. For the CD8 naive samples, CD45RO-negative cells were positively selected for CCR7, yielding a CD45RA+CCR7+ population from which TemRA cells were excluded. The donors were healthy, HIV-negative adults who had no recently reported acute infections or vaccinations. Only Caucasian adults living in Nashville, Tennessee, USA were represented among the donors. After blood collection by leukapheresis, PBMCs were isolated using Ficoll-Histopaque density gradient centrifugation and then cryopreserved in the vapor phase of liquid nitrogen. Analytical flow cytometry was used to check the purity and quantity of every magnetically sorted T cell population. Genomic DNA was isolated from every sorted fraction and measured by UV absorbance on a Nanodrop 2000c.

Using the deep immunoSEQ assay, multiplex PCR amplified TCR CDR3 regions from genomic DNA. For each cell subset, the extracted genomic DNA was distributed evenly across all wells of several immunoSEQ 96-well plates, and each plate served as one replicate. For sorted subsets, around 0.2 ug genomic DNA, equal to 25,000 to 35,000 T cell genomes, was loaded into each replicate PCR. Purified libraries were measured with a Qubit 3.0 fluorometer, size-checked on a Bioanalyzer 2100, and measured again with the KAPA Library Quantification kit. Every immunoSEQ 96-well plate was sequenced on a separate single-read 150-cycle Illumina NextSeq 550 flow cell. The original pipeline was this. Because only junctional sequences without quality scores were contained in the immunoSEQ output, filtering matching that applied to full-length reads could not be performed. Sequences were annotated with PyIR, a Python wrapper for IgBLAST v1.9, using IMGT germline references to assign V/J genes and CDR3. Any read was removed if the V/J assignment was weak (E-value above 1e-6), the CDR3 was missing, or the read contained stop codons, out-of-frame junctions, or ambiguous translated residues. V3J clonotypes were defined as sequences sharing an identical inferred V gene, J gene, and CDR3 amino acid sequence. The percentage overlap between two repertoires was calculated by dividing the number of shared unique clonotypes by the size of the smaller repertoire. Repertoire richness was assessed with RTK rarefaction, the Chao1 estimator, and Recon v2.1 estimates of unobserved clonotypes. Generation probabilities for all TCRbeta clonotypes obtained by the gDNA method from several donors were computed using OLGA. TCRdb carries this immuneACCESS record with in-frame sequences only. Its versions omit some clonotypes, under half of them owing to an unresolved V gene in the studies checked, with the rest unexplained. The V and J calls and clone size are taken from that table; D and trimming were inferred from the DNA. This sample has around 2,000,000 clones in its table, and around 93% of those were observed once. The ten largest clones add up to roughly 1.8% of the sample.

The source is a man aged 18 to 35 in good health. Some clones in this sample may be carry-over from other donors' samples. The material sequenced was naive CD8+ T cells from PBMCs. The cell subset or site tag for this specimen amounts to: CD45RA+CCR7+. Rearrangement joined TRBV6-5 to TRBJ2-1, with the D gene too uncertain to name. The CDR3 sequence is CASINGVGNEQFF. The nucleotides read TGTGCCAGCATCAATGGTGTGGGCAATGAGCAGTTCTTC.